In its sample, the clone carrying this T cell receptor beta chain was seen a few times. As yet, its antigen is unknown. This sample was taken from a study of CD8 T cells in ankylosing spondylitis. The study's findings and limits: Disease-linked clones reportedly showed significant enrichment in matched ankylosing spondylitis synovial fluid. Earlier authors reported some of these motif variants in reactive arthritis synovial fluid and blood. Ankylosing spondylitis blood appeared to be characterized by a TCR beta motif of roughly eight highly homologous variants. Researchers report that disease-linked clones proved CD8+ and relatively rare in peripheral blood.

The germline V and J ends were trimmed by 4 bases and 4 bases, with 13 bases remaining between them. This CDR3 spans 13 amino acids. The V gene's germline CDR1 is SQVTM and CDR2 ANQGSEA. A quantitative 5'-RACE method, one with molecular barcodes, was used to make TCR beta libraries. TCRdb processed the 5' RACE reads anew with MiXCR; each CDR3 protein has one entry. The data hold fewer than 400,000 distinct CDR3 sequences, with 20% to 25% observed a single time. The TCR comes from a male donor with ankylosing spondylitis. Sequenced sample: blood, either unsorted or a sorted T cell fraction (not recorded which). The chain has TRBV29-1 and TRBJ1-2; no reliable D call. This CDR3 reads CSVAFGPTYGYTF. Here the CDR3 DNA reads TGCAGCGTTGCCTTCGGACCCACCTATGGCTACACCTTC.